This T cell receptor beta chain was sequenced for a study of vaccination effects on CD4 cells after COVID-19. Overall study context: Under the ViraFEST assay, PBMC were stimulated with viral peptide pools so that antigen-specific CD4+ T cells expanded. Sequencing was performed afterwards. After the second dose, samples were taken at median day 72. Wells containing 1.5 million to 2.5 million PBMC each were cultured with roughly 10 IU/ml IL-2 and about 9.7 ug/ml peptides.

CD4+ T cells were isolated after 10 days of culture. The vaccine given was either BNT162b2 or mRNA-1273, in two doses. Clones were read by immunoSEQ multiplex PCR, and TCRdb kept only the in-frame ones, dropping some. This repertoire shows about 40,000 clones, under 70% found once; its top ten account for roughly 7.7%. The CDR3 loop spans 15 amino acids. V was trimmed by 7 bases and J by 0 bases, leaving 13 bases between them. Germline V gives CDR1 ENHRY, CDR2 SYGVKD. To note about this clone: The antigen remains unidentified.

Study outcomes and limitations: Vaccine-induced clones in healthy vaccinees cross-reacted with common cold coronaviruses in only 1 of 255 cases.

The sample in question was CD4+ T cells from PBMCs cultured without peptide, obtained after COVID-19 vaccination. The TCR sequence derives from a human donor who received a COVID-19 vaccine. The chain joins TRBV10-3 to TRBJ1-3; D is ambiguous. The CDR3 protein is CAITSDGSSGNTIYF. CDR3 coding DNA: TGTGCCATCACCTCAGACGGGAGCTCTGGAAACACCATATATTTT.